The 11 T cell receptor beta chains presented below share a single source sample, sequenced in a study of cytomegalovirus exposure and HLA in healthy donors. Assay used: immunoSEQ multiplex PCR; TCRdb lists only in-frame clones, some missing. The table records 65,000 to 75,000 clones, approximately 93% of them present only once. Sequencing was done on a sample of PBMCs. The receptors here all came from a man in his late teens or twenties in good health and CMV-seropositive.

V and J are TRBV10-2 and TRBJ1-3, with 7 bases that match TRBD1. The CDR3 sequence is 15 residues long. Trimming cost V 0 bases and J 5 bases; bases outside gene matches: 4. Germline values: CDR1 WSHSY, CDR2 SAAADI. As DNA, the CDR3 is TGCGCCAGCAGTGAGTCCCGGACAGGCAGAAACACCATATATTTT. As protein: CASSESRTGRNTIYF.

This chain uses TRBV7-9 with TRBJ2-7, with a possible D match to TRBD2 (5 bases). The CDR3 sequence is 14 residues long. Germline V gives CDR1 SEHNR, CDR2 FQNEAQ (reference sequence). Between the trimmed V and J ends, which lost 3 bases and 2 bases, there was a span of 11 bases. The CDR3 sequence: CASSLKGVPYEQYF. CDR3 DNA: TGTGCCAGCAGCTTGAAGGGAGTACCCTACGAGCAGTACTTC.

The rearrangement links TRBV5-1 to TRBJ1-4; 8 bases map to TRBD1. The CDR3 spans 15 residues. Germline CDR1 and CDR2: SGHRS and YFSETQ. V was clipped by 0 bases and J by 3 bases; unmatched bases: 1. The CDR3 loop reads CASSLEGQANEKLFF. CDR3 coding DNA: TGCGCCAGCAGCTTGGAGGGACAGGCTAATGAAAAACTGTTTTTT.

The chain employs TRBV18 and TRBJ1-2; 7 bases are a match to TRBD1. The CDR3 covers 16 residues. Germline V gene data show CDR1 as KGHSH and CDR2 as LQKENI. The V and J ends lost 5 bases and 4 bases, in that order; junction bases with no gene match: 13. CDR3 amino acids: CASSSGRGGRIYGYTF. CDR3 nucleotides: TGTGCCAGCTCATCCGGGCGAGGGGGCAGGATCTATGGCTACACCTTC.

The rearrangement uses TRBV7-2 and TRBJ2-5; 10 nucleotides match TRBD2. This CDR3 is 15 amino acids long. Per the germline V gene, CDR1 is SGHTA and CDR2 is FQGNSA. V shed 1 base, J shed 5 bases, and the junction held 4 bases outside the gene matches. The CDR3 protein is CASSLGLAGAETQYF. The CDR3 nucleotides are TGTGCCAGCAGCTTAGGGCTAGCGGGAGCGGAGACCCAGTACTTC.

The V call is TRBV11-2, the J call TRBJ2-5; the match to TRBD1 covers 7 bases. The germline V gene encodes CDR1 SGHAT and CDR2 FQNNGV. The CDR3 is 14 amino acids. V shed 5 bases and J 2 bases; nucleotides not matched to a gene: 5. The CDR3 coding sequence is TGTGCCAGCAGCCTTCACAGGGGTCAAGAGACCCAGTACTTC. Translation: CASSLHRGQETQYF.

The V gene is TRBV10-3, the J gene TRBJ2-3; 8 bases are shared with TRBD2. Germline values: CDR1 ENHRY, CDR2 SYGVKD. The CDR3 runs 17 residues. Trimming took 5 bases from V and 2 from J; bases not matched to a gene: 12. Written as DNA, the CDR3 is TGTGCCATCAGTAAAGAACTTAGCGGGAACCCCACAGATACGCAGTATTTT. This translates into CAISKELSGNPTDTQYF.

This clone was recorded once. The genes are TRBV18 and TRBJ1-4, with 10 bases that match TRBD1. V trimming: 4 bases; J trimming: 7 bases; junction bases outside the gene matches: 15. The CDR3 spans 18 residues. Germline V gives CDR1 KGHSH, CDR2 LQKENI. CDR3 amino acids: CASSQSQPGQGRREKLFF. CDR3 nucleotides: TGTGCCAGCTCACAGTCGCAGCCGGGACAGGGGAGGCGTGAAAAACTGTTTTTT.

CDR3 in amino acids: CASRTVTGELFF. The CDR3, as DNA: TGTGCCAGCAGAACAGTAACCGGGGAGCTGTTTTTT. This sequence joins TRBV25-1 and TRBJ2-2; no clear D gene. There are 12 residues in the CDR3. The germline V gene encodes CDR1 MGHDK and CDR2 SYGVNS. V dropped 6 bases and J dropped 5 bases, with 7 bases sitting between them.

The chain has TRBV2 and TRBJ2-7; possible D gene TRBD1, 6 bases. Germline V lookup: CDR1 SNHLY, CDR2 FYNNEI. The CDR3 consists of 13 residues. V lost 7 bases, J lost 6 bases, and 16 bases lay in between. The CDR3 nucleotides are TGTGCCAGCAAATGGACAGTTAGAGGCGAGCAGTACTTC. It specifies CASKWTVRGEQYF.

The CDR3 region is CSVEGDNYGYTF. CDR3 nucleotide sequence: TGCAGCGTTGAGGGAGACAACTATGGCTACACCTTC. V and J are TRBV29-1 and TRBJ1-2, with D uncertain. V lost 3 bases and J 2 bases, leaving 7 bases between the germline ends. Germline loops: CDR1 SQVTM, CDR2 ANQGSEA. The CDR3 sequence is 12 residues long.